The 21 T cell receptor beta chains listed next were all sequenced from one sample in a study of shared clonotypes between healthy human individuals. Repertoires were generated with immunoSEQ multiplex PCR, while TCRdb's copy carries only in-frame clones and drops some. The data show some 1.5 million clones, with roughly 96% seen just once and approximately 1.2% held by the top ten. Input material: naive CD4+ T cells sorted from blood. Subset noted: CD45RA+ positively selected. The source is a man aged 25-45 years in good health.

The chain employs TRBV18 and TRBJ1-2; D is undetermined. The CDR3 extends over 15 amino acids. V lost 6 bases and J lost 3, with 17 bases in between. Per germline, CDR1 KGHSH and CDR2 LQKENI. The CDR3 is CASSRPGSGDYGYTF. In nucleotides, the CDR3 is TGTGCCAGCTCCCGGCCGGGGTCCGGGGACTATGGCTACACCTTC.

Comments on this clone: Other DNA sequences from this sample encode an identical CDR3 as well. This chain uses TRBV18 with TRBJ2-3; D gene unclear. The CDR3 is 13 amino acids. Germline-derived CDR1 and CDR2 are KGHSH and LQKENI. V lost 0 bases and J 3 bases, leaving 4 bases between the germline ends. CDR3 nucleotides: TGTGCCAGCTCACCACCGTCGACAGATACGCAGTATTTT. Its protein product is CASSPPSTDTQYF.

The V gene is TRBV7-9, the J gene TRBJ1-1, with D perhaps TRBD1 (6 bases). V was trimmed by 7 bases and J by 6 bases, leaving 18 bases between them. The CDR3 totals 14 residues. Per germline, CDR1 SEHNR and CDR2 FQNEAQ (reference sequence). In DNA, the CDR3 is TGTGCCAGCATACAGGCAGGGGTAAGGGCTGAAGCTTTCTTT. Protein: CASIQAGVRAEAFF.

The gene calls are TRBV18 and TRBJ2-3; 9 bases map to TRBD2. CDR3 length: 15 amino acids. The V gene's germline CDR1 is KGHSH and CDR2 LQKENI. The V gene end was trimmed by 2 bases and the J gene end by 6 bases; junction bases not matched to a gene: 6. CDR3 nucleotide sequence: TGTGCCAGCTCACCAGGCGGGAGGGGGCCGGATACGCAGTATTTT. This translates into CASSPGGRGPDTQYF.

V gene TRBV7-9 combines with J gene TRBJ2-1; D remains unclear. CDR1 SEHNR and CDR2 FQNEAQ come from the germline V gene (reference sequence). This CDR3 has 12 amino acids. Trimming stripped 2 bases from V and 8 bases from J, with 7 bases between. The CDR3 DNA sequence: TGTGCCAGCAGCTTACCCACCCATGAGCAGTTCTTC. This codes for CASSLPTHEQFF.

A single count supports this clone. J is TRBJ2-7 and V is TRBV7-9, with 12 positions matching TRBD2. CDR3 length equals 19 residues. V gave up 5 bases and J gave up 0 bases; unmatched junction bases: 14. Per the germline V gene, CDR1 is SEHNR and CDR2 is FQNEAQ (reference sequence). The CDR3 DNA follows: TGTGCCAGCAGCCCCCGGACTAGCGGGGCTAAGGTTCTCTCCTACGAGCAGTACTTC. It is translated as CASSPRTSGAKVLSYEQYF. Drawing the rest from reference TRBV7-9 and TRBJ2-7, the complete variable domain is DTGVSQNPRHKITKRGQNVTFRCDPISEHNRLYWYRQTLGQGPEFLTYFQNEAQLEKSRLLSDRFSAERPKGSFSTLEIQRTEQGDSAMYLCASSPRTSGAKVLSYEQYFGPGTRLTVT.

J is TRBJ2-1 and V is TRBV19, with 7 positions matching TRBD1. Germline-derived CDR1 and CDR2 are LNHDA and SQIVND (reference sequence). J gave up 7 bases and V 9 bases, and 12 bases lay outside the gene matches. CDR3 size: 14 residues. In DNA form, the CDR3 reads TGTGCCAGCCACCGGGACAGAGAGGCGAATGAGCAGTTCTTC. Amino acid sequence: CASHRDREANEQFF.

Regarding this clone: Other nucleotide sequences from this sample produce the same CDR3. The genes are TRBV15 and TRBJ2-3, with 7 bases matching TRBD1. The CDR3 totals 13 residues. V lost 3 bases to trimming and J lost 3 bases; unmatched junction nucleotides: 0. The germline gives CDR1 LNHNV, CDR2 YYDKDF (reference sequence). CDR3 loop: CATSSRGTDTQYF. In nucleotides, the CDR3 is TGTGCCACCAGCAGCAGGGGGACAGATACGCAGTATTTT.

The rearrangement uses TRBV11-2 and TRBJ2-1; D is tentatively TRBD1 or TRBD2 (5 bases each). This CDR3 is 17 amino acids long. Between the trimmed V and J ends, which lost 2 bases and 8 bases, there was a span of 22 bases. In germline, CDR1 is SGHAT, CDR2 FQNNGV. In DNA form, the CDR3 reads TGTGCCAGCAGCTTAAGCCCGGGGTTCCGAGGGGTGGATGAGCAGTTCTTC. Its translation: CASSLSPGFRGVDEQFF.

This rearrangement joins TRBV25-1 to TRBJ2-5; 9 bases match TRBD1. The CDR3 consists of 18 residues. Germline V gene sequence: CDR1 MGHDK, CDR2 SYGVNS. The V gene end was trimmed by 2 bases and the J gene end by 5 bases; junction bases not matched to a gene: 15. CDR3 nucleotides: TGTGCCAGCAGTGAAGTCCGCGGCGGAACAGGGGGCCATGAGACCCAGTACTTC. Translation gives CASSEVRGGTGGHETQYF.

The gene calls are TRBV28 and TRBJ2-1; unclear D gene. Germline lookup yields CDR1 MDHEN and CDR2 SYDVKM. This CDR3 region has 15 residues. V was pared by 2 bases and J by 7 bases, with 15 bases between. The CDR3 reads CASSLGPTSANEQFF. The CDR3 DNA reads TGTGCCAGCAGTTTAGGGCCTACCTCAGCGAATGAGCAGTTCTTC.

The CDR3 spells CASSFRLAGDNEQFF. In DNA, the CDR3 is TGCGCCAGCAGCTTCCGTCTAGCGGGAGACAATGAGCAGTTCTTC. The J gene is TRBJ2-1, the V gene TRBV5-1, with 10 bases aligning to TRBD2. This CDR3 contains 15 residues. V lost 2 bases and J lost 5; bases outside the gene matches: 4. Germline-derived CDR1 and CDR2 are SGHRS and YFSETQ.

V is TRBV5-1 and J is TRBJ1-1, with TRBD1 matching 8 bases. The trim removed 1 base at V and 4 bases at J, leaving 3 bases unmatched. Germline assignment: CDR1 SGHRS and CDR2 YFSETQ. The CDR3 is 14 amino acids. CDR3 nucleotide sequence: TGCGCCAGCAGCTTGCAGGGGGCTGCCACTGAAGCTTTCTTT. Its protein product is CASSLQGAATEAFF.

The rearrangement joins TRBV10-2 to TRBJ2-3; D uncertain. Trimming took 5 bases from V and 4 from J, leaving 4 bases between them. CDR1 is WSHSY and CDR2 is SAAADI in the germline V gene. This CDR3 is 11 amino acids long. CDR3 sequence (DNA): TGCGCCAGCAGTCAATCAGATACGCAGTATTTT. Its protein product is CASSQSDTQYF.

This chain links TRBV18 with TRBJ2-2; D might be TRBD1 or TRBD2, each matching 5 bases. There are 17 residues in the CDR3. V was trimmed by 0 bases and J by 5 bases, leaving 16 bases between them. Germline lookup yields CDR1 KGHSH and CDR2 LQKENI. CDR3 sequence reads: CASSPPLGTTLTGELFF. As DNA, the CDR3 is TGTGCCAGCTCACCACCGTTGGGGACGACACTGACCGGGGAGCTGTTTTTT.

The chain joins TRBV2 to TRBJ1-2; 11 nucleotides align to TRBD1. Trimming took 6 bases from V and 4 from J; bases not matched to a gene: 7. Germline CDR1 is SNHLY and CDR2 is FYNNEI. This CDR3 has 15 amino acids. Written as DNA, the CDR3 is TGTGCCAGCAGGACTGGGACAGGGGGAACCTATGGCTACACCTTC. Encoded protein: CASRTGTGGTYGYTF.

The chain is built from TRBV2 and TRBJ2-5; D is perhaps TRBD1 (5 bases). There are 12 residues in the CDR3. Looked up from germline, CDR1 is SNHLY and CDR2 is FYNNEI. Trimming took 9 bases from V and 5 from J, leaving 13 bases between them. Written as DNA, the CDR3 is TGTGCCAGTACCGACAGTGGCGAGACCCAGTACTTC. It translates to CASTDSGETQYF.

Turning to this clone: Other DNA sequences within the sample encode an identical CDR3. The rearrangement uses TRBV9 and TRBJ1-4; D remains ambiguous. Germline loops: CDR1 SGDLS, CDR2 YYNGEE. V lost 0 bases and J 5 bases, leaving 8 bases between the germline ends. This CDR3 contains 14 residues. CDR3 protein: CASSVGRGNEKLFF. CDR3 DNA sequence: TGTGCCAGCAGCGTAGGGCGAGGAAATGAAAAACTGTTTTTT.

The rearrangement uses TRBV30 and TRBJ2-1; 14 bases align to TRBD2. Germline V gives CDR1 GTSNPN, CDR2 SVGIG (reference sequence). The V segment lost 2 bases and the J segment 8 bases; nucleotides outside the gene matches: 8. CDR3 length equals 16 residues. The CDR3 region has the DNA TGTGCCTGGAGTCCGACGGGACTAGCGGGAGTCGATGAGCAGTTCTTC. As protein: CAWSPTGLAGVDEQFF.

This chain uses TRBV2 with TRBJ2-2; perhaps TRBD1 as D (6 bases). The CDR3 is 18 amino acids. CDR1 is SNHLY, CDR2 FYNNEI, per germline. V dropped 2 bases and J dropped 1 base, with 17 bases sitting between them. The CDR3 is CASSESQQGLRNTGELFF. Written as DNA, the CDR3 is TGTGCCAGCAGTGAATCCCAACAGGGATTGAGGAACACCGGGGAGCTGTTTTTT.

V and J are TRBV2 and TRBJ2-5; D is perhaps TRBD1 or TRBD2 (6 bases each). CDR1 and CDR2 from the germline V gene are SNHLY and FYNNEI. The CDR3 has 14 amino acids. V dropped 5 bases and J dropped 5 bases, with 15 bases sitting between them. CDR3 DNA sequence: TGTGCCAGCAGTAGGGACTCTCAGGGGGAGACCCAGTACTTC. Residues: CASSRDSQGETQYF.